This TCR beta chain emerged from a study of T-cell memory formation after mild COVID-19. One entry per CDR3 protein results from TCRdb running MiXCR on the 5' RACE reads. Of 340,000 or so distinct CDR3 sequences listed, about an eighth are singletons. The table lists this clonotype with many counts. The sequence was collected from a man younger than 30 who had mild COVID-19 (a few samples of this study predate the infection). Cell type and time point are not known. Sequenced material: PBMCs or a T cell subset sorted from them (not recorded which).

CDR3 DNA: TGTGCCAGCTCCAGGGCAGGTACCTCTGGCTACACCTTC. Protein sequence: CASSRAGTSGYTF. The rearrangement joins TRBV6-5 to TRBJ1-2, with TRBD1 as a possible D gene (5 bases). V was shortened by 8 bases and J by 7 bases, with 17 bases between the two germline ends. Germline V lookup: CDR1 MNHEY, CDR2 SVGAGI. The length of the CDR3 is 13 residues.